A selection of T cell receptor beta chains follows, all from one sample in a study of beta chain features in type 1 diabetes. Here immunoSEQ multiplex PCR was the method, and the copy in TCRdb shows in-frame clones only, minus some. The sample yields about 230,000 clones, 16% seen once. The sample was naive CD4+ T cells from blood. Source of these receptors: a man aged 30 to 39 with type 1 diabetes. CDR3s include the opening cysteine and the closing phenylalanine or tryptophan. Each record gives: CDR3 protein, V gene.

CASSLIGQGRTEAFF,TRBV7-9
CSAVVIQGNSYNEQFF,TRBV29-1
CASSLGWGTDTQYF,TRBV27
CASSPREGDEQFF,TRBV18
CAWSGAPGLNQPQHF,TRBV30
CAWSRGYQETQYF,TRBV30
CASSQLAGGPQFF,TRBV7-9
CASSLGLAEKLFF,TRBV7-9
CSFQGLAANLNEQFF,TRBV29-1
CASSYGGGNNEQFF,TRBV6-5
CASSPAPGGSSYNEQFF,TRBV7-3
CASSGGGHLYGYTF,TRBV7-9
CASSLFLRPLYEQYF,TRBV14
CASRSGTSGPSSYNEQFF,TRBV5-4
CASSQDGTSGMGLVTQYF,TRBV4-1
CASSYVSVRSSYEQYF,TRBV6-7
CASSQGPYSGRLYNEQFF,TRBV4-1
CSVLDRVTSGANEQFF,TRBV29-1
CASPGLANVDEQFF,TRBV2
CSVAPSPADEQFF,TRBV29-1
CATSRAGGPYEQYF,TRBV15
CASSLAREDIQYF,TRBV7-2
CASSEARRFF,TRBV2
CASSLGQNYEQYF,TRBV5-1
CATSRGLSGSLDEQFF,TRBV15
CASSQDPGQSTDTQYF,TRBV4-1
CATSSIRRENEKLFF,TRBV15
CASSLSFSSSNTGELFF,TRBV27
CSVGQAGANVLTF,TRBV29-1
CASNVLDRGNTIYF,TRBV2
CASSVSTDTQYF,TRBV28
CASSLDRGGETQYF,TRBV11-2
CAISRDNSYEQYF,TRBV10-3
CASSHANSGLYNEQFF,TRBV4-3
CAITAGQGFTGELFF,TRBV10-3
CASSVTSAGGSGNEQFF,TRBV9
CASSPTPGTGVHEQYF,TRBV7-8
CASSPISGNNEQFF,TRBV18
CASSLNPGTGTDTQYF,TRBV7-2
CASIRGQGLYNEQFF,TRBV6-6
CASSQSLAGRGYEQYF,TRBV4-1
CASSHGQSEAFF,TRBV5-1
CASSLPTSGSYNEQFF,TRBV9
CATSRGLASRRGYNEQFF,TRBV15
CASSLELYIQYF,TRBV7-9
CSVDRAGNEQFF,TRBV29-1
CASSQDIVPTETQYF,TRBV4-3
CSVPPTGVLLSYNEQFF,TRBV29-1
CATSKELMNTEAFF,TRBV15